A single sample is the source of the 5 T cell receptor beta chains below, sequenced in a study of human thymus T cells. Sequenced by immunoSEQ multiplex PCR; TCRdb stores in-frame clones only, minus some. Of about 130,000 clones listed, around 96% were seen once; the top ten hold around 0.025%. Thymus pieces cut out during corrective heart surgery were the tissue that was used. Sequenced input: thymus tissue. The receptors shown here come from a boy less than two years old with a congenital heart defect but otherwise immunologically healthy.

This clone was seen just once. The CDR3 sequence: CASSRGPVGQGAKNEKLFF. The CDR3 coding sequence is TGTGCCAGCAGTCGAGGGCCAGTGGGACAGGGGGCGAAAAATGAAAAACTGTTTTTT. The chain employs TRBV7-9 and TRBJ1-4; 12 positions agree with TRBD1. CDR1 and CDR2 from the germline V gene are SEHNR and FQNEAQ (reference sequence). The junction had 16 bases not matched to a gene; V was cut back by 6 bases and J by 5 bases. The CDR3 runs 19 residues.

This chain uses TRBV27 with TRBJ2-3; 12 positions agree with TRBD2. The CDR3 is 21 amino acids. Germline lookup yields CDR1 MNHEY and CDR2 SMNVEV (reference sequence). V dropped 4 bases and J dropped 0; count of bases not matched to a gene: 17. CDR3 in amino acids: CASSWGTRTSGDQSSTDTQYF. CDR3 nucleotide sequence: TGTGCCAGCAGTTGGGGAACAAGGACTAGCGGGGATCAGTCTAGCACAGATACGCAGTATTTT.

The J gene is TRBJ2-7, the V gene TRBV5-5, with D unresolved. The germline CDR1 and CDR2 sequences are SGHKS and YYEKEE (reference sequence). The CDR3 runs to 15 residues. The germline V and J ends were trimmed by 4 bases and 1 base, with 15 bases remaining between them. The CDR3 DNA sequence: TGTGCCAGCAGCCACCGGCAGGTGGATTCCTACGAGCAGTACTTC. Its translation is CASSHRQVDSYEQYF.

The chain has TRBV4-3 and TRBJ1-1; weak D call: TRBD1 (6 bases). Germline V gene data show CDR1 as LGHNA and CDR2 as YSLEER. CDR3 length equals 15 residues. The V end lost 5 bases, the J end lost 3 bases, and 16 bases lay between the germline ends. The CDR3 loop is CASSSQGREDTEAFF. DNA for the CDR3: TGCGCCAGCAGCTCACAGGGTAGGGAGGACACTGAAGCTTTCTTT.

The chain carries TRBV6-1 and TRBJ2-5; no clear D gene. With 1 base removed from V and 3 bases from J, the gap between germline ends came to 15 bases. Germline lookup yields CDR1 MNHNS and CDR2 SASEGT. The CDR3 sequence is 16 residues long. CDR3 residues: CASSEGNRSQEETQYF. In DNA, the CDR3 is TGTGCCAGCAGTGAAGGTAACAGAAGTCAAGAAGAGACCCAGTACTTC.